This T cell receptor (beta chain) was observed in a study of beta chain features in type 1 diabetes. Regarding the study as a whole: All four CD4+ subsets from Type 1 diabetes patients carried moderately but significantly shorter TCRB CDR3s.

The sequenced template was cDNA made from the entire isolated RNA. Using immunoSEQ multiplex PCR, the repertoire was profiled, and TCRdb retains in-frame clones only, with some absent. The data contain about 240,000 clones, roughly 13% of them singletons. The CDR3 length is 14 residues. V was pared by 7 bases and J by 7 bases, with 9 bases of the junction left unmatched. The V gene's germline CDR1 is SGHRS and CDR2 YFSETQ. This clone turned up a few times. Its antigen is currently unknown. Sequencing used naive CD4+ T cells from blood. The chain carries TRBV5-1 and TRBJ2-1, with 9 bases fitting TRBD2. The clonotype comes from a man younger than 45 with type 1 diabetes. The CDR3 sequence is CASASGVDRNEQFF. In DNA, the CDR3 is TGCGCCAGCGCTAGCGGGGTGGATAGGAATGAGCAGTTCTTC.